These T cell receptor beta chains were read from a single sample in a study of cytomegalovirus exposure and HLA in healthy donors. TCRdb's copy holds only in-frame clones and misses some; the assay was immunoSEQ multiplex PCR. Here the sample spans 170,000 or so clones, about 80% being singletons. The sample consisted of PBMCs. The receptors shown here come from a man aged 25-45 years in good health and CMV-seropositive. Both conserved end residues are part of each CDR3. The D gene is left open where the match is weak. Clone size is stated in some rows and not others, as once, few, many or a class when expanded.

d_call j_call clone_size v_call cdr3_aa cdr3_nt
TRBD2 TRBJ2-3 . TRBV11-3 CASSHFSGLGGTDTQYF TGTGCCAGCAGCCACTTTTCGGGACTAGGGGGCACAGATACGCAGTATTTT
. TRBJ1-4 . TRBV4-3 CASSQDIQSYLFF TGCGCCAGCAGCCAGGACATACAGAGCTATCTGTTTTTT
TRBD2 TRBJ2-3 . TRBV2 CASTRTSGTDTQYF TGTGCCAGCACTAGGACTAGCGGGACAGATACGCAGTATTTT
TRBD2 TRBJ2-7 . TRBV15 CATSREGTSGTEQYF TGTGCCACCAGCAGAGAGGGGACTAGCGGTACCGAGCAGTACTTC
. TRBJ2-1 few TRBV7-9 CASSLARLGNEQFF TGTGCCAGCAGCTTAGCCCGACTAGGCAATGAGCAGTTCTTC
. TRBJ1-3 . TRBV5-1 CARFTEGPSGNTIYF TGCGCCAGATTCACGGAGGGCCCTTCTGGAAACACCATATATTTT
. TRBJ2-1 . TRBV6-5 CASSYSKSDHEQFF TGTGCCAGCAGTTACTCGAAATCAGATCATGAGCAGTTCTTC
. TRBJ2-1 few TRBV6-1 CASSDGPENEQFF TGTGCCAGCAGTGATGGTCCGGAGAATGAGCAGTTCTTC
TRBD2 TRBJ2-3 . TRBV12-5 CASGQGLAGGTDTQYF TGTGCTAGTGGCCAGGGACTAGCGGGGGGCACAGATACGCAGTATTTT
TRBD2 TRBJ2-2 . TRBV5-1 CASSSSGGGYTGELFF TGCGCCAGCAGCTCTTCGGGGGGGGGCTACACCGGGGAGCTGTTTTTT
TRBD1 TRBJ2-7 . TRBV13 CASSLWDRPSYEQYF TGTGCCAGCAGCTTATGGGACAGGCCCTCCTACGAGCAGTACTTC
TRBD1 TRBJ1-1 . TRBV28 CASSAGQGYTEAFF TGTGCCAGCAGTGCCGGACAGGGGTACACTGAAGCTTTCTTT
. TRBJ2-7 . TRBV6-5 CASSDSFRAQGEQYF TGTGCCAGCAGTGACTCGTTCAGGGCTCAGGGCGAGCAGTACTTC
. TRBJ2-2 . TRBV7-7 CASSPQNTGELFF TGTGCCAGCAGCCCCCAGAACACCGGGGAGCTGTTTTTT
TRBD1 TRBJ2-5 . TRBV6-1 CASRTGGGETQYF TGTGCCAGCAGGACAGGGGGAGGGGAGACCCAGTACTTC
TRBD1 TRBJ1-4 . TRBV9 CASSAAGGQGLRKLFF TGTGCCAGCAGCGCTGCTGGAGGACAGGGATTACGAAAACTGTTTTTT
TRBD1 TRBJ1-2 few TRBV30 CAWSGGQGAEGYTF TGTGCCTGGAGCGGGGGACAGGGGGCGGAAGGCTACACCTTC
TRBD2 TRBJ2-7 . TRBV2 CASSETSGNGEQYF TGTGCCAGCAGTGAAACTAGCGGGAACGGCGAGCAGTACTTC
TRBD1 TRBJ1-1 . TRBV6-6 CASSYGGTVRNTEAFF TGTGCCAGCAGTTACGGAGGGACAGTGAGGAACACTGAAGCTTTCTTT
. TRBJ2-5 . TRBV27 CASSLSAVYGETQYF TGTGCCAGCAGCTTATCGGCGGTCTATGGGGAGACCCAGTACTTC
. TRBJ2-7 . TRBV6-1 CASIGGTQLLGEQYF TGTGCCAGCATAGGCGGGACCCAACTCCTTGGGGAGCAGTACTTC
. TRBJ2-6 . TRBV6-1 CASSERTDGANVLTF TGTGCCAGCAGTGAAAGGACAGACGGGGCCAACGTCCTGACTTTC
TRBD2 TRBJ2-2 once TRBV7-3 CASSLTGTSSTGELFF TGTGCCAGCAGCTTAACCGGGACTAGCTCTACCGGGGAGCTGTTTTTT
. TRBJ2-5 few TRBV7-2 CASSLVGGLEETQYF TGTGCCAGCAGCTTAGTTGGGGGCCTAGAAGAGACCCAGTACTTC
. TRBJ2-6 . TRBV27 CASSLDRLHSGANVLTF TGTGCCAGCAGTTTAGACAGGTTGCACTCTGGGGCCAACGTCCTGACTTTC
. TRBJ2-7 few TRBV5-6 CASSWSGTITYEQYF TGTGCCAGCAGCTGGTCCGGGACAATTACCTACGAGCAGTACTTC
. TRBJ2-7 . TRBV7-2 CASSLVVGGNYEQYF TGTGCCAGCAGCTTAGTCGTCGGCGGAAACTACGAGCAGTACTTC
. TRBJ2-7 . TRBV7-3 CASSLTPGENEQYF TGTGCCAGCAGCTTAACCCCCGGGGAGAACGAGCAGTACTTC
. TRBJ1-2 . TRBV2 CASVGQRFRGYTF TGTGCCAGCGTAGGACAGCGGTTTCGAGGCTACACCTTC
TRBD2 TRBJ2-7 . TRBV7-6 CASSLRTSGGADGYEQYF TGTGCCAGCAGCCTAAGGACTAGCGGGGGTGCTGACGGCTACGAGCAGTACTTC
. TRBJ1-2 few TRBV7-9 CASSLAGRSFYGYTF TGTGCCAGCAGCTTAGCGGGCAGGTCGTTCTATGGCTACACCTTC
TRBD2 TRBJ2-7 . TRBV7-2 CASSKARYLAGEYEQYF TGTGCCAGCAGCAAAGCGCGCTACCTAGCGGGGGAGTACGAGCAGTACTTC
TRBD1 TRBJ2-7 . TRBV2 CASSEFSGQGSYEQYF TGTGCCAGCAGTGAGTTTTCGGGACAGGGTTCCTACGAGCAGTACTTC
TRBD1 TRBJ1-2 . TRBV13 CASSPGGQGDYGYTF TGTGCCAGCAGCCCGGGGGGACAGGGGGACTATGGCTACACCTTC
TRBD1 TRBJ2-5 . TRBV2 CASSRAGGETQYF TGTGCCAGCAGTAGGGCAGGGGGAGAGACCCAGTACTTC
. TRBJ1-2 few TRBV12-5 CASGPDSSNYGYTF TGTGCTAGTGGCCCCGACAGTTCTAACTATGGCTACACCTTC
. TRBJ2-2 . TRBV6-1 CASSEQGLNLYGELFF TGTGCCAGCAGTGAACAGGGACTGAACCTTTACGGGGAGCTGTTTTTT
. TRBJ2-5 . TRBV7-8 CASSLGEKETQYF TGTGCCAGCAGCTTAGGAGAAAAAGAGACCCAGTACTTC
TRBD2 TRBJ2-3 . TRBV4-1 CASSSERGGTDTQYF TGCGCCAGCAGCTCGGAGCGGGGGGGCACAGATACGCAGTATTTT
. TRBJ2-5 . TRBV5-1 CASSLAEGREQYF TGCGCCAGCAGCTTGGCGGAGGGTCGAGAGCAGTACTTC
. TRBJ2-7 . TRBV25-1 CASSATYEQYF TGTGCCAGCAGTGCAACCTACGAGCAGTACTTC
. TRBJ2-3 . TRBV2 CASSERGDTQYF TGTGCCAGCAGTGAAAGGGGAGATACGCAGTATTTT
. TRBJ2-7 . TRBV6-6 CASSLRQESYEQYF TGTGCCAGCAGTCTCCGACAGGAATCCTACGAGCAGTACTTC
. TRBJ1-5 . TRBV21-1 CASSKHNQPQHF TGTGCCAGCAGCAAACACAATCAGCCCCAGCATTTT
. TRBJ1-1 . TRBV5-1 CASSFGSTEAFF TGCGCCAGCAGCTTCGGGTCCACTGAAGCTTTCTTT
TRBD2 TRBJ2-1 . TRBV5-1 CASSSLTSGRTEQFF TGCGCCAGCAGCTCGTTGACTAGCGGGAGAACTGAGCAGTTCTTC
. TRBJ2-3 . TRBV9 CASSVDRDTQYF TGTGCCAGCAGCGTAGATCGAGATACGCAGTATTTT
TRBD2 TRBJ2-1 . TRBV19 CASSGGWDEQFF TGTGCCAGTAGCGGGGGGTGGGATGAGCAGTTCTTC
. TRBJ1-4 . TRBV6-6 CASRVGQRYNEKLFF TGTGCCAGCAGGGTTGGACAGCGCTATAATGAAAAACTGTTTTTT
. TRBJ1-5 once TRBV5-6 CASSLVGRQPQHF TGTGCCAGCAGCTTGGTAGGGAGGCAGCCCCAGCATTTT
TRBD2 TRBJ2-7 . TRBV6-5 CASSRETSGSYEQYF TGTGCCAGCAGTCGTGAGACTAGCGGGAGCTACGAGCAGTACTTC
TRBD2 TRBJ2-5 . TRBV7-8 CASSSYRMTSGTQLEYF TGTGCCAGCAGCTCATATAGGATGACTAGCGGGACCCAGTTGGAGTACTTC
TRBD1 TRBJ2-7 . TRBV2 CASRDTGGPYEQYF TGTGCCAGCAGAGACACAGGGGGCCCCTACGAGCAGTACTTC
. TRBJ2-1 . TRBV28 CASTVLGLTRNEQFF TGTGCCAGCACCGTCCTTGGACTAACCCGCAATGAGCAGTTCTTC
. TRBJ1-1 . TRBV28 CASSLSLAGNTEAFF TGTGCCAGCAGTTTAAGTCTGGCAGGGAACACTGAAGCTTTCTTT
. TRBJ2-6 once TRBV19 CASHPGSDNSGANVLTF TGTGCCTCCCACCCGGGATCGGATAACTCTGGGGCCAACGTCCTGACTTTC
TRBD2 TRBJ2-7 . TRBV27 CASSQLAGGRYEQYF TGTGCCAGCAGCCAACTAGCGGGAGGACGCTACGAGCAGTACTTC